Listed below are T cell receptor beta chains from one sample, sequenced in a study of response to subunit inactivated influenza vaccine. TCRdb itself ran the RT-PCR reads through MiXCR, one entry per CDR3 protein. Seen here are approximately 570,000 distinct CDR3 sequences, 7.5% to 8.5% observed once, and the top ten hold 10% to 15%. The material sequenced was PBMCs from blood, taken less than 25 months after vaccination. These receptors originate from a man between 50 and 69 years old who received an inactivated influenza vaccine. Both conserved end residues are part of each CDR3.

TRBV15,CATSRPYRADEQFF
TRBV6-5,CASSYGSSGKYNEQFF
TRBV5-5,CASGLASQETQYF
TRBV5-6,CASSYRTGEAYEQYF
TRBV12-3/TRBV12-4,CASSFSQGHQETQYF
TRBV4-1,CASSQAAGRLNYGYTF
TRBV4-3,CASSQGTSPYEQYF
TRBV6-1,CASTVGGNSNQPQHF
TRBV11-3,CASSSGLASGELFF
TRBV4-1,CASKRTGQETQYF
TRBV3-1,CASSQATGDQPQHF
TRBV4-1,CASSQEGLQGNTIYF
TRBV7-8,CASSLVRGGYNEQFF
TRBV20-1,CSVRRTDYGYTF
TRBV3-1,CASSPGTRNSPLHF
TRBV9,CASSPRLAVPYEQYF
TRBV5-1,CASSLDTRGIRTQYF
TRBV5-1,CASSSTDPSRNTIYF
TRBV20-1,CSGRYQETQYF
TRBV7-2,CASSLEYRREQYF
TRBV29-1,CSSRGLASYNEQFF
TRBV11-2,CASSLDWGAGLNTGELFF
TRBV7-2,CASSPRWGDHNEQFF
TRBV20-1,CSARDHSRQGSSGYTF
TRBV12-3/TRBV12-4,CASSFQGGNSPLHF
TRBV12-3/TRBV12-4,CASSYRAGGELFF
TRBV5-1,CASSFGSDRESGSPLHF
TRBV25-1,CASSEYPGQSNTEAFF
TRBV7-2,CASRFEGEQFF
TRBV6-2/TRBV6-3,CASSRTIRPYEQYF
TRBV12-3/TRBV12-4,CASRRTGRNEQPQHF
TRBV6-4,CASSDLGNQETQYF
TRBV4-2,CASSQPWTGEREQFF
TRBV5-6,CASSLYWRSSYNEQFF